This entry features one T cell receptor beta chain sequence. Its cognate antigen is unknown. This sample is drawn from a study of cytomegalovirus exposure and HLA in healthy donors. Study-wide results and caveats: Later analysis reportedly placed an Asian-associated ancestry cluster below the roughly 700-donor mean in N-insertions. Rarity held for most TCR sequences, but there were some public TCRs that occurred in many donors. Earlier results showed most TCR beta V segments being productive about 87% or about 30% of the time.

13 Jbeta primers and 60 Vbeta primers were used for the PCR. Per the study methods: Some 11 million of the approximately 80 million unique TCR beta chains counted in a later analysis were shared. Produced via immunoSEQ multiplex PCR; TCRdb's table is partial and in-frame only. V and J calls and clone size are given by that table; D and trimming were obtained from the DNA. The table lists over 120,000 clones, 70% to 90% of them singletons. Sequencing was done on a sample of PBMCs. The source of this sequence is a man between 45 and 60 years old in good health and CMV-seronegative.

The CDR3 DNA reads as TGTGCCAGTGAGGACTGGGGAGGGACTGAAGCTTTCTTT. Amino acids: CASEDWGGTEAFF. The rearrangement links TRBV19 to TRBJ1-1; D call uncertain. Germline CDR1 LNHDA, CDR2 SQIVND (reference sequence). V was shortened by 8 bases and J by 5 bases, with 15 bases between the two germline ends. The CDR3 has 13 residues.